This T cell receptor beta chain comes out of a study of early T cells in non-severe SARS-CoV-2 infection (dated by TCRdb to the early 2020s). In terms of the full investigation: Because TCR sequencing relied on bulk RNA taken from unsorted whole blood, pairing of alpha and beta chains was not possible.

This clonotype occurred many times. There is no known antigen for this receptor. It has no much larger one-base neighbor in the sample; base qualities were not kept. Overall results and qualifications from the work: VDJdb matching was skewed toward anti-spike CD8 responses and likely underestimated virus-specific expansions, missing private and CD4 specificities.

Libraries were prepared through 5' RACE. Sequencing relied on a NextSeq 500. In the TCR library protocol, unique molecular identifiers were attached to individual cDNA molecules to correct for PCR bias and sequencing error. Both TCR alpha and beta chains were sequenced, and tight co-correlation was observed between alpha and beta sequence abundances in each sample. The study's processing was this. V gene, J gene and CDR3 annotation of TCR sequences was performed with Decombinator V4. Expanded TCRs were defined as changing significantly between any two time points under a Poisson model with p below 0.0001. TCR abundances were normalised to the total number of TCRs sequenced in each sample and reported as counts per million. TRAV1-2 paired with TRAJ12, TRAJ20 or TRAJ33 defined MAIT TCRs, while TRAV10 paired with TRAJ18 defined iNKT TCRs. VDJdb, accessed 1 November 2021, was searched for CMV, EBV and SARS-CoV-2 annotated TCRs, excluding TCRs annotated for multiple antigens. TCRdb handled the public reads itself, with Q25 trimming in fastp and clone calling in MiXCR, and kept productive beta chains. A single entry per CDR3 protein holds the most common genes and DNA from its merged rows. The V and J calls reflect TCRdb's pipeline rather than the authors' work. Counted in this sample were 80,000 to 95,000 distinct CDR3 sequences; roughly 13% of them appeared once. Around 1.5% of the sample is taken by the ten largest.

The study was a case-control design nested within a healthcare worker cohort in London, UK, with weekly nasopharyngeal swab PCR tests and blood sampling. Healthcare workers were recruited between 23 and 31 March 2020, during the week of the UK lockdown, and were followed weekly for up to roughly 15 weeks. V is clipped by 4 bases and J by 4 bases, and the sequence between their germline boundaries is 7 bases long. The CDR3 measures 12 amino acids from cysteine to phenylalanine. Only the CDR3 part of the read is kept: 36 bases, read in frame from the first base. According to the germline V gene, CDR1 reads SNHLY and CDR2 reads FYNNEI.

The specimen was whole blood. This receptor chain uses TRBV2 and TRBJ1-1; no D gene call is confident. This receptor was taken from an adult who was a healthcare worker with PCR-confirmed SARS-CoV-2 infection or an uninfected control (not recorded which). The nucleotide sequence reads TGTGCCAGCAGTGGGCGGTCCACTGAAGCTTTCTTT. Translation gives CASSGRSTEAFF.